A selection of T cell receptor beta chains follows, all from one sample in a study of blood T cell repertoires in COVID-19. The table came from immunoSEQ multiplex PCR; TCRdb's copy has only in-frame clones and leaves some out. The sample carries 84,000 or so clones, 83% recorded once. Sequenced: peripheral blood. The receptors shown here come from an elderly woman with acute or convalescent COVID-19. The CDR3 runs from the conserved cysteine through the conserved F or W. A D gene is named only where the DNA matches it firmly. Some rows mark clone size as missing; the rest say once, few, many or name a class of expanded clone.

cdr3_nt,cdr3_aa,v_call,j_call,clone_size,d_call
TGTGCCATCCAGGACAGGGCGGTTGATTCACCCCTCCACTTT,CAIQDRAVDSPLHF,TRBV10-3,TRBJ1-6,.,TRBD1
TGTGCCAGCAGCTTGGATAGGTCTAGCGGGAGGATTAGCACAGATACGCAGTATTTT,CASSLDRSSGRISTDTQYF,TRBV5-4,TRBJ2-3,.,TRBD2
TGTGCCTGGAAGGGTCCAGGACTAGCGGGAGGGACTTACGAGCAGTACTTC,CAWKGPGLAGGTYEQYF,TRBV30,TRBJ2-7,.,TRBD2
TGTGCCAGCAGCCAGGGACAGGGGACAGATACGCAGTATTTT,CASSQGQGTDTQYF,TRBV3-1/TRBV3-2,TRBJ2-3,.,TRBD1
TGTGCCAGCAGCCAAGGTAGCGGGATCCCGTTCTTC,CASSQGSGIPFF,TRBV4-2,TRBJ2-1,many,TRBD2
TGCGCCAGCGCGGCACAGGGGGGTTATGGCTACACCTTC,CASAAQGGYGYTF,TRBV5-1,TRBJ1-2,.,TRBD1
TGTGCCAGCAGCTTCTCGGGACAGGGATCCTATAATTCACCCCTCCACTTT,CASSFSGQGSYNSPLHF,TRBV7-9,TRBJ1-6,.,TRBD1
TGTGCCATCAGTGAATGGCGGGAGAGCTCTGGGGCCAACGTCCTGACTTTC,CAISEWRESSGANVLTF,TRBV10-3,TRBJ2-6,.,TRBD2
TGTGCCAGCAGCCAAGGACAGGGGGACACTGAAGCTTTCTTT,CASSQGQGDTEAFF,TRBV3-1/TRBV3-2,TRBJ1-1,.,TRBD1
TGTGCCAGCAGCCAAGGCGGGGACAGAAGAAACACCATATATTTT,CASSQGGDRRNTIYF,TRBV3-1/TRBV3-2,TRBJ1-3,.,TRBD1
TGTGCCAGCAGCTTACGGGCAGGGGGCAACACCGGGGAGCTGTTTTTT,CASSLRAGGNTGELFF,TRBV7-2,TRBJ2-2,.,TRBD1
TGTGCCAGCAGCCCGAGTGCGGGAGACCACGAGCAGTACTTC,CASSPSAGDHEQYF,TRBV3-1/TRBV3-2,TRBJ2-7,.,TRBD2
TGTGCCAGCAGGCGGAGGGGCAGTTACTACGAGCAGTACTTC,CASRRRGSYYEQYF,TRBV6-5,TRBJ2-7,.,.
TGTGCTAGTGCCCCGAGGAGTAGCGGGGAGACCGAGCAGTTCTTC,CASAPRSSGETEQFF,TRBV12-5,TRBJ2-1,once,TRBD2
TGCAGTGCTAGAAGGGAGGAGCAGTTCTTC,CSARREEQFF,TRBV20-1,TRBJ2-1,.,.
TGCGCCAGTGCTGGGACTAGAGCCTACAATGAGCAGTTCTTC,CASAGTRAYNEQFF,TRBV5-1,TRBJ2-1,.,TRBD2
TGCAGCGTTAGTCGGGACAGGGTATTTGCAGATACGCAGTATTTT,CSVSRDRVFADTQYF,TRBV29-1,TRBJ2-3,few,TRBD1
TGTGCCAGCAGTGAGGGGACTACAAAAGAGACCCAGTACTTC,CASSEGTTKETQYF,TRBV2,TRBJ2-5,.,TRBD2
TGTGCCAGCAGGCCGACAGGGGGCTTTCAGCCCCAGCATTTT,CASRPTGGFQPQHF,TRBV6-6,TRBJ1-5,.,TRBD1
TGTGCCAGCATTACCAGCGGGAGGAGCTCCTACAATGAGCAGTTCTTC,CASITSGRSSYNEQFF,TRBV28,TRBJ2-1,.,TRBD2
TGTGCCAGCTCACCAACAGGGACGGGATCTGGAAACACCATATATTTT,CASSPTGTGSGNTIYF,TRBV18,TRBJ1-3,.,.
TGTGCCACCAGTGATGCCGGGACAGGGGGCTACGAGCAGTACTTC,CATSDAGTGGYEQYF,TRBV24-1,TRBJ2-7,.,TRBD1
TGTGCCAGCAGCTTGGTGTTAGTCTACACCGGGGAGCTGTTTTTT,CASSLVLVYTGELFF,TRBV5-8,TRBJ2-2,few,.
TGTGCCAGCAGTCAAAGGGACAGGGCTGGCAATCAGCCCCAGCATTTT,CASSQRDRAGNQPQHF,TRBV5-6,TRBJ1-5,.,TRBD1
TGTGCCAGCAATGAGGTACGGAATGAGCAGTTCTTC,CASNEVRNEQFF,TRBV2,TRBJ2-1,.,.
TGTGCCAGCAGTGCGAATACAGGGGCCTATGGCTACACCTTC,CASSANTGAYGYTF,TRBV6-2/TRBV6-3,TRBJ1-2,.,TRBD1
TGTGCCAGCAGCCCTTTAGCGGGAGACACCGGGGAGCTGTTTTTT,CASSPLAGDTGELFF,TRBV5-6,TRBJ2-2,.,TRBD2
TGCGCCAGCAGCTTGGGACAGGGGAGCAATGAGCAGTTCTTC,CASSLGQGSNEQFF,TRBV5-1,TRBJ2-1,.,TRBD1
TGCAGCGTTGCAAGCGGGTTACAGGACACTAGCACAGATACGCAGTATTTT,CSVASGLQDTSTDTQYF,TRBV29-1,TRBJ2-3,.,.
TGCAGTGCTAGTCGTACAGGGGTCGAGACCCAGTACTTC,CSASRTGVETQYF,TRBV20-1,TRBJ2-5,.,TRBD1
TGTGCCAGCAGTTTCGGCACTACCTATGGCTACACCTTC,CASSFGTTYGYTF,TRBV12-3/TRBV12-4,TRBJ1-2,.,.
TGTGCCAGCAGCTGGGGACTAGCGGGCTCCTACGAGCAGTACTTC,CASSWGLAGSYEQYF,TRBV6-2/TRBV6-3,TRBJ2-7,.,TRBD2
TGTGCCAGCAGCTTGCAAACTCAAGAGACCCAGTACTTC,CASSLQTQETQYF,TRBV7-2,TRBJ2-5,.,.
TGTGCCAGCAGTAAGGCGGGAGGGGAAAATGTAGCCAAAAACATTCAGTACTTC,CASSKAGGENVAKNIQYF,TRBV21-1,TRBJ2-4,.,.
TGCGCCAGCAGTGAGTCTTCTAGCTTCTCGGATGAGCAGTTCTTC,CASSESSSFSDEQFF,TRBV10-2,TRBJ2-1,.,.
TGTGCCAGCAGCTTATTGGTTAGCGGGTCCTACAATGAGCAGTTCTTC,CASSLLVSGSYNEQFF,TRBV11-1,TRBJ2-1,.,TRBD2
TGTGCCATCAGTGAGCCAACTGGGACTTTGAGCTCCTACAATGAGCAGTTCTTC,CAISEPTGTLSSYNEQFF,TRBV10-3,TRBJ2-1,.,.
TGTGCCAGCAGCTTAACTACTAGCGCAGAGACCCAGTACTTC,CASSLTTSAETQYF,TRBV7-2,TRBJ2-5,few,TRBD2
TGTGCCAGCAGTGTAGACAGCGACTACAATGAGCAGTTCTTC,CASSVDSDYNEQFF,TRBV2,TRBJ2-1,.,.
TGTGCCAGCAGCTTATCTCCAGGGTGGAACTATGGCTACACCTTC,CASSLSPGWNYGYTF,TRBV11-2,TRBJ1-2,.,.
TGTGCCAGCAGCTCCGCGGGTCAGCCCCAGCATTTT,CASSSAGQPQHF,TRBV3-1/TRBV3-2,TRBJ1-5,.,.
TGTGCCAGCAGCTTGCAACAGGATACGCAGTATTTT,CASSLQQDTQYF,TRBV5-6,TRBJ2-3,.,.
TGTGCCAGCAGCTCAACAGGGGAATACGAGCAGTACTTC,CASSSTGEYEQYF,TRBV5-6,TRBJ2-7,.,TRBD1
TGTGCCAGCAGGTCCGCTAGCGGGAACTACGAGCAGTACTTC,CASRSASGNYEQYF,TRBV7-2,TRBJ2-7,once,TRBD2
TGCGCCAGCAGCCGGGACAGGGCCACAGATACGCAGTATTTT,CASSRDRATDTQYF,TRBV4-3,TRBJ2-3,.,TRBD1
TGTGCCAGCAGCTTAGACGGGAGTGCTTACAATGAGCAGTTCTTC,CASSLDGSAYNEQFF,TRBV7-2,TRBJ2-1,.,.
TGCGCCAGCAGCTTGGTAGGGCGGGCGAATTACAATGAGCAGTTCTTC,CASSLVGRANYNEQFF,TRBV5-1,TRBJ2-1,.,.
TGCGCCAGCAGCTTCCCGGGACAGCTCAACTATGGCTACACCTTC,CASSFPGQLNYGYTF,TRBV5-1,TRBJ1-2,.,TRBD1
TGTGCCAGCAGCCAAGACGATGGGACAGACTACTGGGGCAATCAGCCCCAGCATTTT,CASSQDDGTDYWGNQPQHF,TRBV4-2,TRBJ1-5,.,TRBD1
TGCGCCAGCAGCTTGTTAGGGGGCGGTGAGCAGTTCTTC,CASSLLGGGEQFF,TRBV5-1,TRBJ2-1,.,TRBD1
TGTGCCAGCAGCAAGAGGGCGGATACGCAGTATTTT,CASSKRADTQYF,TRBV11-2,TRBJ2-3,.,.
TGCGCCAGCAGCTTGTTGCGGGAAGAGACCCAGTACTTC,CASSLLREETQYF,TRBV5-1,TRBJ2-5,.,.
TGTGCCAGCAGTTTCCGGGGTGAAAAACTGTTTTTT,CASSFRGEKLFF,TRBV6-5,TRBJ1-4,.,.
TGTGCCAGCAGTGAAGGGCAGGGGTTTCAGCCCCAGCATTTT,CASSEGQGFQPQHF,TRBV2,TRBJ1-5,.,.
TGCGCCAGCAGCGACAGGGGTGAGACCCAGTACTTC,CASSDRGETQYF,TRBV5-1,TRBJ2-5,.,TRBD1
TGTGCCAGCAGTTCGACAGGGGGGAAAAAGAACGAGCAGTACTTC,CASSSTGGKKNEQYF,TRBV28,TRBJ2-7,.,TRBD1
TGTGCCAGCAGTCGGGATAGCAATCAGCCCCAGCATTTT,CASSRDSNQPQHF,TRBV2,TRBJ1-5,.,.
TGCGCCAGCAGCTCAGGACAGGCCTTTAGCTCTGGGGCCAACGTCCTGACTTTC,CASSSGQAFSSGANVLTF,TRBV5-1,TRBJ2-6,.,TRBD1
TGTGCCAGCAGCTTCCGGGACAGGCCCTACGAGCAGTACTTC,CASSFRDRPYEQYF,TRBV7-9,TRBJ2-7,once,TRBD1